A single sample is the source of the 21 T cell receptor beta chains below, sequenced in a study of shared clonotypes between healthy human individuals. Produced via immunoSEQ multiplex PCR; TCRdb's table is partial and in-frame only. This table has a few million clones, approximately 90% appearing once. Input material: naive CD4+ T cells sorted from blood. Subset in this sample: CD45RA+ positively selected. These receptors were taken from a man aged 18 to 29 in good health.

This clone came up once. The genes are TRBV30 and TRBJ2-1, with D hard to call. V was pared by 2 bases and J by 0 bases, with 11 bases between. The length of the CDR3 is 15 residues. CDR1 is GTSNPN, CDR2 SVGIG, per germline (reference sequence). CDR3 sequence reads: CAWSPYLSSYNEQFF. In DNA, the CDR3 is TGTGCCTGGAGTCCGTACCTTAGCTCCTACAATGAGCAGTTCTTC.

This rearrangement joins TRBV6-1 to TRBJ2-7; 8 bases are shared with TRBD1. Trimming took 8 bases from V and 0 from J; bases not matched to a gene: 6. The CDR3 spans 14 residues. The germline V gene encodes CDR1 MNHNS and CDR2 SASEGT. CDR3 in DNA: TGTGCCAGCGGCCGGGACAGGCCCTCCTACGAGCAGTACTTC. This codes for CASGRDRPSYEQYF.

The chain employs TRBV12-5 and TRBJ2-3, with D hard to call. V shed 8 bases and J shed 5 bases, with 14 bases lying between them. Germline V lookup: CDR1 LGHNT, CDR2 FRNRAP. The CDR3 is made up of 13 amino acids. The CDR3: CASLSSLEDTQYF. For the CDR3, the DNA is TGTGCTAGTCTGTCGAGTCTGGAAGATACGCAGTATTTT.

This rearrangement joins TRBV5-6 to TRBJ2-5; 7 nucleotides line up with TRBD2. In germline, CDR1 is SGHDT, CDR2 YYEEEE. The CDR3 has 14 residues. V lost 3 bases, J lost 5 bases, and 7 bases stayed unmatched. The CDR3 nucleotides are TGTGCCAGCAGCTCCCTAGGGCGGGGGGAGACCCAGTACTTC. This sequence encodes CASSSLGRGETQYF.

The sample holds one count of this clone. The chain recombines TRBV19 with TRBJ1-2; no firm D call. The CDR3 spans 13 residues. V lost 6 bases and J 2 bases, leaving 10 bases between the germline ends. Germline V gives CDR1 LNHDA, CDR2 SQIVND (reference sequence). The CDR3 DNA sequence: TGTGCCAGTAGCCCGACTGAGAACTATGGCTACACCTTC. Residues: CASSPTENYGYTF.

This rearrangement joins TRBV5-8 to TRBJ1-5; D is unclear. Trimming left V 4 bases short and J 3 bases short, with 8 bases between. The CDR3 consists of 13 residues. Germline CDR1 and CDR2: SGHTS and YDEGEE. This chain's CDR3 is CASSRSLNQPQHF. CDR3 bases: TGTGCCAGCAGCCGGTCTCTCAATCAGCCCCAGCATTTT. The variable domain in full, completed from reference TRBV5-8 and TRBJ1-5, reads EAGVTQSPTHLIKTRGQQATLRCSPISGHTSVYWYQQALGLGLQFLLWYDEGEERNRGNFPPRFSGRQFPNYSSELNVNALELEDSALYLCASSRSLNQPQHFGDGTRLSIL.

The chain recombines TRBV30 with TRBJ2-3, with TRBD1 identical over 9 bases. The V gene's germline CDR1 is GTSNPN and CDR2 SVGIG (reference sequence). The trim removed 3 bases at V and 1 base at J, leaving 8 bases unmatched. The CDR3 spans 16 residues. Here the CDR3 reads CAWRAPGQGGTDTQYF. Written as DNA, the CDR3 is TGTGCCTGGAGGGCACCGGGACAGGGTGGCACAGATACGCAGTATTTT. The full variable domain, completed using reference TRBV30 and TRBJ2-3, is SQTIHQWPATLVQPVGSPLSLECTVEGTSNPNLYWYRQAAGRGLQLLFYSVGIGQISSEVPQNLSASRPQDRQFILSSKKLLLSDSGFYLCAWRAPGQGGTDTQYFGPGTRLTVL.

V and J are TRBV28 and TRBJ2-7, with unresolved D. The CDR3 runs to 13 residues. Germline values: CDR1 MDHEN, CDR2 SYDVKM. The V and J ends lost 7 bases and 3 bases respectively, with 13 bases between them. CDR3 loop: CASMDRFFYEQYF. DNA for the CDR3: TGTGCCAGCATGGACCGGTTTTTCTACGAGCAGTACTTC. The whole variable domain, remainder taken from reference TRBV28 and TRBJ2-7, is DVKVTQSSRYLVKRTGEKVFLECVQDMDHENMFWYRQDPGLGLRLIYFSYDVKMKEKGDIPEGYSVSREKKERFSLILESASTNQTSMYLCASMDRFFYEQYFGPGTRLTVT.

Details on this clone: Other DNA sequences from this sample encode an identical CDR3 as well. The rearrangement uses TRBV5-1 and TRBJ2-5; possible D gene TRBD1, 5 bases. The germline V gene encodes CDR1 SGHRS and CDR2 YFSETQ. The CDR3 loop spans 14 amino acids. Trimming removed 1 base at V and 5 bases at J, with 12 bases between. CDR3 bases: TGCGCCAGCAGCTTGTTAGGGGTCCAGGAGACCCAGTACTTC. Protein sequence: CASSLLGVQETQYF.

The chain has TRBV5-6 and TRBJ2-4; D not certain. Trimming cost V 1 base and J 3 bases, with 11 bases left between them. Germline-derived CDR1 and CDR2 are SGHDT and YYEEEE. This CDR3 spans 15 amino acids. CDR3 in DNA: TGTGCCAGCAGCTTGATCGTGGATGACAAAAACATTCAGTACTTC. It translates to CASSLIVDDKNIQYF.

The V call is TRBV7-9, the J call TRBJ2-7, with 7 bases identical to TRBD1. The CDR3 totals 14 residues. V lost 5 bases to trimming and J lost 2 bases; unmatched junction nucleotides: 6. The germline V gene encodes CDR1 SEHNR and CDR2 FQNEAQ (reference sequence). This CDR3 is CASSPTGVTYEQYF. In DNA, the CDR3 is TGTGCCAGCAGCCCTACAGGGGTAACCTACGAGCAGTACTTC.

This clone was seen a handful of times. V usage is TRBV4-1 and J usage is TRBJ1-4; D is uncertain. Per the germline V gene, CDR1 is MGHRA and CDR2 is YSYEKL. This CDR3 has 15 amino acids. Deletions cut 1 base from V and 6 bases from J, with 12 bases between. The CDR3 DNA reads TGCGCCAGCAGCCAAGCGGGGTTCTCCGATGAAAAACTGTTTTTT. Translated: CASSQAGFSDEKLFF.

The rearrangement joins TRBV28 to TRBJ1-3; 8 nucleotides line up with TRBD1. Trimming removed 8 bases from V and 0 bases from J; junction bases left unmatched: 6. This CDR3 region has 15 residues. CDR1 and CDR2 (germline): MDHEN, SYDVKM. The CDR3: CASRAGGFSGNTIYF. In DNA, the CDR3 is TGTGCCAGCCGAGCAGGGGGCTTCTCTGGAAACACCATATATTTT.

This clone was observed a few times. The chain carries TRBV7-2 and TRBJ1-1; D is ambiguous. Germline V gene lookup returns CDR1 SGHTA and CDR2 FQGNSA. The CDR3 loop spans 13 amino acids. Trimming removed 11 bases from V and 5 bases from J, with 18 bases in between. The CDR3 bases are TGTGCCTTAGCCTGGGGTTCAAGAACTGAAGCTTTCTTT. Amino acid sequence: CALAWGSRTEAFF.

Of note for this clone: The same CDR3 can be traced to other DNA sequences in this sample. The chain uses TRBV18 and TRBJ1-5; D is unclear. Trimming left V 4 bases short and J 2 bases short, with 6 bases between. The V gene's germline CDR1 is KGHSH and CDR2 LQKENI. The CDR3 consists of 13 residues. DNA of the CDR3: TGTGCCAGCTCACAGGACCGCAATCAGCCCCAGCATTTT. Translation gives CASSQDRNQPQHF.

With respect to this clone: The identical CDR3 is also encoded by other nucleotide sequences in the sample. The J gene is TRBJ1-2, the V gene TRBV10-3; 10 bases map to TRBD1. The junction had 1 base not matched to a gene; V was cut back by 4 bases and J by 2 bases. There are 14 residues in the CDR3. The V gene's germline CDR1 is ENHRY and CDR2 SYGVKD. The CDR3 protein is CAISGQGANYGYTF. In DNA, the CDR3 is TGTGCCATCAGTGGACAGGGGGCGAACTATGGCTACACCTTC.

The genes are TRBV19 and TRBJ1-6; 7 positions match TRBD1. This CDR3 has 14 amino acids. The junction had 10 bases not matched to a gene; V was cut back by 9 bases and J by 8 bases. Looked up from germline, CDR1 is LNHDA and CDR2 is SQIVND (reference sequence). The CDR3 reads CASRGQGEHSPLHF. For the CDR3, the DNA is TGTGCCAGCCGAGGCCAGGGGGAGCATTCACCCCTCCACTTT.

The chain employs TRBV2 and TRBJ2-3; 9 bases match TRBD2. The CDR3 runs to 16 residues. The V gene end was trimmed by 7 bases and the J gene end by 0 bases; junction bases not matched to a gene: 8. Germline lookup yields CDR1 SNHLY and CDR2 FYNNEI. The CDR3 DNA reads TGTGCCAGCACCTCGACTAGCGGCCTAAGCACAGATACGCAGTATTTT. Residues: CASTSTSGLSTDTQYF.

This rearrangement joins TRBV18 to TRBJ2-1; D might be TRBD2 (6 bases). CDR1 and CDR2 (germline): KGHSH, LQKENI. V was cut by 6 bases and J by 8 bases, with 11 bases left in between. This CDR3 has 12 amino acids. CDR3 nucleotide sequence: TGTGCCAGCTCCCTTTCTAGCGATGAGCAGTTCTTC. Protein sequence: CASSLSSDEQFF.

This clone was seen a single time. The chain uses TRBV18 and TRBJ1-6; D is possibly TRBD1 (6 bases). This CDR3 is 17 amino acids long. V gave up 3 bases and J gave up 7 bases, with 19 bases separating them. Germline CDR1 and CDR2: KGHSH and LQKENI. The CDR3 sequence is CASSPLGAGERNSPLHF. The CDR3 DNA is TGTGCCAGCTCACCCCTCGGGGCAGGGGAGAGAAATTCACCCCTCCACTTT.

The V call is TRBV2, the J call TRBJ2-3; 8 bases are shared with TRBD1. The length of the CDR3 is 15 residues. CDR1 and CDR2 (germline): SNHLY, FYNNEI. V lost 7 bases and J lost 1; bases outside the gene matches: 7. Here the CDR3 DNA reads TGTGCCAGCACCCGACAGGGGTTTGGCACAGATACGCAGTATTTT. It specifies CASTRQGFGTDTQYF.